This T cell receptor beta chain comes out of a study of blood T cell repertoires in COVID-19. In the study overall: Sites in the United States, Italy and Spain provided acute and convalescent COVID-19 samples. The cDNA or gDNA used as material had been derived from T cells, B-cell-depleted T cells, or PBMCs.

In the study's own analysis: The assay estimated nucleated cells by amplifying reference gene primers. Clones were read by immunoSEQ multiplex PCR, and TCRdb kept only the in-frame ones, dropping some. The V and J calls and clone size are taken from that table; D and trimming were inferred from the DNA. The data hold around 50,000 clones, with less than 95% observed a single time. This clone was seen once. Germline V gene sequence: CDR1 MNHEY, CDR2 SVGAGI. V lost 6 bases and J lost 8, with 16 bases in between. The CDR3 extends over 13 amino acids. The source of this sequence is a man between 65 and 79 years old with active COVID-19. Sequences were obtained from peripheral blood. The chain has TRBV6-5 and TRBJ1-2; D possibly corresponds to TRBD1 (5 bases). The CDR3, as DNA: TGTGCCAGCAGCCGGACGGGGGAGTCCGGCTACACCTTC. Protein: CASSRTGESGYTF.